One sample yielded the 30 T cell receptor beta chains listed below, sequenced in a study of T cells in Graves' hyperthyroidism and ophthalmopathy. Amplified regions were TCR beta CDR3 sequences from RNA transcripts. Using the HTBI primer set, a first-round RT-PCR was run on the TCR CDR3. TCRdb re-derived calls from the multiplex PCR reads in MiXCR, one entry per CDR3 protein. Among hundreds of thousands of distinct CDR3 sequences listed, roughly a sixth were seen once. The sequenced sample consisted of blood. Source of these receptors: a woman in her 40s with Graves' ophthalmopathy.

This clonotype has at least ten counts. This chain uses TRBV2 with TRBJ1-1; 8 bases line up with TRBD1. Per the germline V gene, CDR1 is SNHLY and CDR2 is FYNNEI. The J segment lost 10 bases and the V segment lost 6 bases, leaving 7 bases of the junction unmatched. This CDR3 spans 12 amino acids. CDR3 residues: CASSGQGFGAFF. The CDR3 region has the DNA TGTGCCAGCAGCGGACAGGGTTTCGGAGCTTTCTTT.

Ten or more counts support this clonotype. This CDR3 reads CATTDSFTDTQYF. The CDR3 DNA follows: TGTGCCACTACGGACAGTTTCACAGATACGCAGTATTTT. The chain combines TRBV12-3 or TRBV12-4 with TRBJ2-3, with D tentatively TRBD1 (6 bases). The CDR3 is 13 amino acids. The V and J ends lost 10 bases and 2 bases respectively, with 13 bases between them.

This clonotype has at least ten counts. The rearrangement links TRBV12-3 or TRBV12-4 to TRBJ2-5; tentatively, D is TRBD1 (5 bases). Trimming pared 6 bases from V and 4 bases from J, leaving 18 bases between. CDR3 length equals 15 residues. CDR3 in DNA: TGTGCCAGCAGCCCAGGGCGAGCTTGGGGAGAGACCCAGTACTTC. Translating gives CASSPGRAWGETQYF.

The chain is built from TRBV6-1 and TRBJ2-2; 8 bases align to TRBD1. Germline V gene sequence: CDR1 MNHNS, CDR2 SASEGT. The V and J ends lost 5 bases and 6 bases, in that order; junction bases with no gene match: 11. CDR3 length: 16 residues. The CDR3 DNA sequence: TGTGCCAGCAGTAAAGGACAGGGATCCGTCGCCGGGGAGCTGTTTTTT. It translates to CASSKGQGSVAGELFF.

This clonotype has at least ten counts. This sequence joins TRBV5-1 and TRBJ2-1; D call uncertain. The germline CDR1 and CDR2 sequences are SGHRS and YFSETQ. The CDR3 spans 16 residues. V was clipped by 2 bases and J by 3 bases, with 15 bases between them. The CDR3 is CASSLGRLDNYNEQFF. The CDR3 DNA follows: TGCGCCAGCAGCTTAGGCCGCCTAGACAACTACAATGAGCAGTTCTTC.

This clonotype has ten or more counts. This chain connects TRBV11-2 to TRBJ2-1; the D is unclear. The germline V gene encodes CDR1 SGHAT and CDR2 FQNNGV. The ends were cut back, 1 base at V and 6 bases at J, with 10 bases in the middle. The CDR3 spans 14 residues. CDR3 coding DNA: TGTGCCAGCAGCTTAGCGGCAGCCGGCAATGAGCAGTTCTTC. Amino acids: CASSLAAAGNEQFF.

V usage is TRBV28 and J usage is TRBJ2-3; D is unclear. Germline values: CDR1 MDHEN, CDR2 SYDVKM. The CDR3 extends over 14 amino acids. V lost 6 bases to trimming and J lost 0 bases, with 10 bases between them. The CDR3 coding sequence is TGTGCCAGCAGGGCCCTTGAGAGCACAGATACGCAGTATTTT. This sequence encodes CASRALESTDTQYF.

Ten or more counts support this clonotype. CDR3 region: CASSLRETYNEQFF. The CDR3 coding sequence is TGTGCCAGCAGTTTGCGAGAGACCTACAATGAGCAGTTCTTC. This chain connects TRBV28 to TRBJ2-1; D uncertain. V was pared by 3 bases and J by 2 bases, with 8 bases between. CDR3 length: 14 amino acids. Per germline, CDR1 MDHEN and CDR2 SYDVKM.

This clonotype was picked up a small number of times. The J gene is TRBJ2-5, the V gene TRBV7-9; D gene uncertain. V lost 2 bases to trimming and J lost 5 bases, with 15 bases between them. This CDR3 spans 15 amino acids. Germline loops: CDR1 SEHNR, CDR2 FQNEAQ (reference sequence). CDR3 coding DNA: TGTGCCAGCAGCTTAACCCGGGTAGTAACGGAGACCCAGTACTTC. It specifies CASSLTRVVTETQYF.

This clonotype has a count of ten or more. The CDR3 DNA reads as TGTGCCAGCTCAACGACAGATAGCAATCAGCCCCAGCATTTT. Translation gives CASSTTDSNQPQHF. The chain joins TRBV18 to TRBJ1-5, with D maybe TRBD1 (5 bases). V gave up 5 bases and J gave up 0 bases, with 8 bases separating them. The germline V gene encodes CDR1 KGHSH and CDR2 LQKENI. This CDR3 contains 14 residues.

To note about this clonotype: Germline and junction disagree at one end, which may indicate a read error. The chain recombines TRBV2 with TRBJ2-3; no clear D. Germline V lookup: CDR1 SNHLY, CDR2 FYNNEI. This CDR3 comprises 13 residues. CDR3 in DNA: TGTGCCAGCAGTGTTAAGGTTAGAGATACGCGGTATTTT. Amino acids: CASSVKVRDTRYF. The full variable domain, with the rest looked up from reference TRBV2 and TRBJ2-3, is EPEVTQTPSHQVTQMGQEVILRCVPISNHLYFYWYRQILGQKVEFLVSFYNNEISEKSEIFDDQFSVERPDGSNFTLKIRSTKLEDSAMYFCASSVKVRDTRYFGPGTRLTVL.

The genes are TRBV3-1 and TRBJ1-1; TRBD1 is a possible D gene (6 bases). This CDR3 is 15 amino acids long. Looked up from germline, CDR1 is LGHDT and CDR2 is YNNKEL (reference sequence). Deletions cut 4 bases from V and 5 bases from J, with 17 bases between. The CDR3 sequence: CASSPQRGEWTEAFF. The CDR3 nucleotides read TGTGCCAGCAGCCCTCAAAGGGGGGAGTGGACTGAAGCTTTCTTT.

This clonotype occurred a few times. The rearrangement joins TRBV20-1 to TRBJ1-2; 8 bases agree with TRBD1. The trim removed 3 bases at V and 7 bases at J, leaving 4 bases unmatched. The CDR3 totals 12 residues. Germline assignment: CDR1 DFQATT and CDR2 SNEGSKA (reference sequence). CDR3 sequence reads: CSARTGAVGYTF. DNA for the CDR3: TGCAGTGCTAGGACAGGGGCGGTTGGCTACACCTTC.

The V gene is TRBV4-1, the J gene TRBJ2-3, with TRBD1 matching 9 bases. Germline V CDR1 and CDR2: MGHRA, YSYEKL. The CDR3 runs to 17 residues. V shed 1 base and J 0 bases; nucleotides not matched to a gene: 5. The CDR3 region has the DNA TGCGCCAGCAGCCAAGCACAGGGGGCGCGTAGCACAGATACGCAGTATTTT. Translation: CASSQAQGARSTDTQYF.

This chain connects TRBV6-5 to TRBJ2-1, with D possibly matching TRBD2 (5 bases). The assigned J gene may be wrong: the sequence end matches TRBJ2-7 better. CDR3 length equals 13 residues. Germline CDR1 and CDR2: MNHEY and SVGAGI. In DNA form, the CDR3 reads TGTGCCAGCAGTTACCGCGGGTTCAATGAGCAGTACTTC. Protein: CASSYRGFNEQYF.

This clonotype occurred a few times. The CDR3 is CASSEGVSGANVLTF. Here the CDR3 DNA reads TGTGCCAGCAGCGAGGGGGTCTCTGGGGCCAACGTCCTGACTTTC. This rearrangement joins TRBV2 to TRBJ2-6, with a possible D match to TRBD1 (6 bases). The CDR3 spans 15 residues. V lost 6 bases to trimming and J lost 0 bases, with 9 bases between them. CDR1 SNHLY and CDR2 FYNNEI come from the germline V gene. The full variable domain, in which reference TRBV2 and TRBJ2-6 provide the parts outside the CDR3, is EPEVTQTPSHQVTQMGQEVILRCVPISNHLYFYWYRQILGQKVEFLVSFYNNEISEKSEIFDDQFSVERPDGSNFTLKIRSTKLEDSAMYFCASSEGVSGANVLTFGAGSRLTVL.

The rearrangement links TRBV20-1 to TRBJ2-5, with 12 bases fitting TRBD2. Germline assignment: CDR1 DFQATT and CDR2 SNEGSKA (reference sequence). CDR3 length: 15 amino acids. Trimming took 6 bases from V and 5 from J; bases not matched to a gene: 10. CDR3 sequence: CSAEPSGREGETQYF. The CDR3 DNA reads TGCAGTGCCGAGCCTAGCGGGAGGGAGGGGGAGACCCAGTACTTC.

The rearrangement links TRBV28 to TRBJ2-1, with D possibly TRBD2 on 6 matching bases. Germline values: CDR1 MDHEN, CDR2 SYDVKM. Deletions cut 4 bases from V and 0 bases from J, with 10 bases between. This CDR3 spans 15 amino acids. This CDR3 reads CASSSGGASYNEQFF. The CDR3 bases are TGTGCCAGCAGTTCCGGCGGGGCCTCCTACAATGAGCAGTTCTTC.

The chain combines TRBV6-2 or TRBV6-3 with TRBJ1-1; D is uncertain. CDR3 length: 17 residues. V was trimmed by 2 bases and J by 0 bases, leaving 16 bases between them. In germline, CDR1 is MNHEY, CDR2 SVGEGT. The CDR3 coding sequence is TGTGCCAGCAGTTACGGTCGTACTGGGGTAATGAACACTGAAGCTTTCTTT. Its protein product is CASSYGRTGVMNTEAFF.

The J gene is TRBJ2-5, the V gene TRBV6-9, with 9 bases fitting TRBD1. The CDR3 is 14 amino acids. Germline assignment: CDR1 MNHGY and CDR2 SVAAGI. V shed 6 bases, J shed 4 bases, and the junction held 6 bases outside the gene matches. The CDR3 loop reads CASRLQGARETQYF. The DNA of the CDR3 is TGTGCCAGCAGATTACAGGGGGCGCGAGAGACCCAGTACTTC.

Points on this clonotype: The junction shows a germline mismatch at one end, possibly a read error. The chain has TRBV7-9 and TRBJ1-6; D is ambiguous. The CDR3 is 14 residues long. Germline CDR1 SEHNR, CDR2 FQNEAQ (reference sequence). CDR3 loop: CASSLGTADSPLHF. CDR3 sequence (DNA): TGTGCTAGCAGCTTAGGAACAGCGGATTCACCCCTCCACTTT.

This chain joins TRBV5-1 and TRBJ2-3, with TRBD2 matching 11 bases. J was trimmed by 2 bases and V by 3 bases; bases with no gene match: 5. The CDR3 runs to 16 residues. The germline CDR1 and CDR2 sequences are SGHRS and YFSETQ. The chain's CDR3 is CASSSIAGGVTDTQYF. CDR3 coding DNA: TGCGCCAGCAGCTCTATAGCGGGAGGGGTCACAGATACGCAGTATTTT.

This clonotype occurred many times. The V gene is TRBV6-1, the J gene TRBJ1-1, with D perhaps TRBD1 (5 bases). The germline CDR1 and CDR2 sequences are MNHNS and SASEGT. This CDR3 region has 13 residues. The V end lost 2 bases, the J end lost 8 bases, and 12 bases lay between the germline ends. The CDR3 protein is CASSETRDGEAFF. DNA for the CDR3: TGTGCCAGCAGTGAAACTCGGGACGGGGAAGCTTTCTTT.

To note about this clonotype: No conserved phenylalanine or tryptophan ends this CDR3, so it is likely a read error. The chain recombines TRBV30 with TRBJ2-2; D might be TRBD2 (5 bases). The V gene lost 2 bases and the J gene lost 5 bases, with 9 bases spanning the gap. Germline loops: CDR1 GTSNPN, CDR2 SVGIG (reference sequence). The CDR3 totals 13 residues. CDR3 in DNA: TGTGCCTGGAGTCGCACGGGGACCGGGGAGCTGTTTTCT. Encoded protein: CAWSRTGTGELFS.

Only a few counts were recorded for this clonotype. This rearrangement joins TRBV6-6 to TRBJ2-5; D uncertain. With 2 bases removed from V and 0 bases from J, the gap between germline ends came to 10 bases. Germline values: CDR1 MNHNY, CDR2 SVGAGI (reference sequence). CDR3 length equals 15 residues. DNA of the CDR3: TGTGCCAGCAGTTACGTGGGCGCGGACCAAGAGACCCAGTACTTC. Its translation is CASSYVGADQETQYF.

This clonotype was counted only a few times. A much bigger clone sits one base away, suggesting this may be a read error. V gene TRBV2 combines with J gene TRBJ2-1; 7 bases align to TRBD1. Judging by the DNA end, TRBJ2-7 fits better; the J call may be wrong. Germline CDR1 reads SNHLY; CDR2 reads FYNNEI. This CDR3 has 14 amino acids. The CDR3 sequence: CAGNPGQLLDEQYF. The CDR3 DNA follows: TGTGCCGGCAACCCGGGACAGCTTTTAGATGAGCAGTACTTC.

J is TRBJ2-1 and V is TRBV9; no firm D call. The CDR3 is 13 residues long. Per the germline V gene, CDR1 is SGDLS and CDR2 is YYNGEE. V was shortened by 0 bases and J by 9 bases, with 10 bases between the two germline ends. The CDR3 sequence is CASSVVGSSEQFF. The CDR3 coding sequence is TGTGCCAGCAGCGTAGTTGGGTCGAGTGAGCAGTTCTTC.

V gene TRBV6-2 or TRBV6-3 combines with J gene TRBJ1-4; no reliable D call. Trimming removed 5 bases from V and 10 bases from J, with 11 bases in between. CDR3 length: 12 amino acids. CDR1 is MNHEY, CDR2 SVGEGT, per germline. CDR3 amino acids: CASSPDWGKLFF. CDR3 in DNA: TGTGCCAGCAGTCCGGACTGGGGAAAACTGTTTTTT.

This clonotype was detected ten times or more. V and J are TRBV7-6 and TRBJ2-3; 7 bases map to TRBD1. The CDR3 consists of 14 residues. The germline CDR1 and CDR2 sequences are SGHVS and FNYEAQ. Trimming removed 6 bases from V and 2 bases from J; junction bases left unmatched: 5. The CDR3 is CASSSGGPTDTQYF. The CDR3 DNA reads as TGTGCCAGCAGTTCAGGGGGTCCCACAGATACGCAGTATTTT.

V and J are TRBV13 and TRBJ2-5; TRBD2 aligns across 7 bases. The CDR3 runs 15 residues. After removal of 3 bases from V and 2 bases from J, the junction contained 6 bases not matched to a gene. Germline lookup yields CDR1 PRHDT and CDR2 FYEKMQ (reference sequence). As DNA, the CDR3 is TGTGCCAGCAGCTTGAACCAGGGAGGGCAAGAGACCCAGTACTTC. Its translation: CASSLNQGGQETQYF.